This TCR beta chain was sequenced for a study of blood T cell repertoires in COVID-19. TCRdb keeps only in-frame clones here, not all; method: immunoSEQ multiplex PCR. Of 40,000 to 60,000 clones listed, 70% to 90% were seen once; the top ten hold 5%. Trimming cost V 5 bases and J 5 bases, with 13 bases left between them. CDR1 and CDR2 from the germline V gene are SGHAT and FQNNGV. The CDR3 length is 14 residues. The TCR was taken from a man aged 35 to 55 with active COVID-19. This chain uses TRBV11-2 with TRBJ2-1, with a tentative D call TRBD2 (6 bases). Specimen: peripheral blood. CDR3 DNA: TGTGCCAGCAGCGGGGGACGGGGGAACAATGAGCAGTTCTTC. Its translation is CASSGGRGNNEQFF. The whole variable domain, filled in from reference TRBV11-2 and TRBJ2-1, reads EAGVAQSPRYKIIEKRQSVAFWCNPISGHATLYWYQQILGQGPKLLIQFQNNGVVDDSQLPKDRFSAERLKGVDSTLKIQPAKLEDSAVYLCASSGGRGNNEQFFGPGTRLTVL.